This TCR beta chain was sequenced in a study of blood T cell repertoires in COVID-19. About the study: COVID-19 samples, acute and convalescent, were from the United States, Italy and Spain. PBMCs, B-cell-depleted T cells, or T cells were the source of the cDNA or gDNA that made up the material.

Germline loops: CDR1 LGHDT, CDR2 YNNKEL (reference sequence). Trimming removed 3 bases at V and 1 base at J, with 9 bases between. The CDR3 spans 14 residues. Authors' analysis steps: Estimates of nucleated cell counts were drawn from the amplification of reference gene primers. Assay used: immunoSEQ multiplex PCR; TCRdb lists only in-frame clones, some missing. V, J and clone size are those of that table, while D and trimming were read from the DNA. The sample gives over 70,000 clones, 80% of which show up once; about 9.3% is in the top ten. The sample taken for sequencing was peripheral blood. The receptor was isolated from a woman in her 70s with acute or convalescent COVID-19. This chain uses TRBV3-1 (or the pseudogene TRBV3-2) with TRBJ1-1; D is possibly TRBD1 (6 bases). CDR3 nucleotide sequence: TGTGCCAGCAGCCAGGCACAGGGGAACACTGAAGCTTTCTTT. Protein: CASSQAQGNTEAFF.